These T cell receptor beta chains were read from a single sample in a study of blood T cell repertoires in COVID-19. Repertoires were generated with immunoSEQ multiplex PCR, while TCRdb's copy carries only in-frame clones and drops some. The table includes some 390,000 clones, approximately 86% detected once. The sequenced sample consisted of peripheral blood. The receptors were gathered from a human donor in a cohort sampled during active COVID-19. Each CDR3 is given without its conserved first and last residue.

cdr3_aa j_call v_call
ASLDGKNTGELF TRBJ2-2 TRBV27
ATRPRGDRGSPTEAF TRBJ1-1 TRBV10-3
ASSGAGGYSPLH TRBJ1-6 TRBV2
ASSPLRGGSALF TRBJ2-1 TRBV7-8
AISETGRGAQPQH TRBJ1-5 TRBV10-3
ASSVVDSYTGELF TRBJ2-2 TRBV9
ASSPSGTSGETQY TRBJ2-5 TRBV25-1
ASSQMGTSGVHTQY TRBJ2-3 TRBV3-1/TRBV3-2
ASSASTGGVQY TRBJ2-4 TRBV11-2
ASSQEGRTTYGYT TRBJ1-2 TRBV4-1